This entry concerns a single T cell receptor (beta chain). The antigen remains undetermined. Every sample had approximately 97,000 of its TCR templates assayed. TCRdb's table, derived via immunoSEQ multiplex PCR, lists solely in-frame clones and lacks some. In the table there are some 110,000 clones, 93% of which are singletons. The sample originates from a study of siplizumab effects on memory and regulatory T cells. Findings and limits, study-wide: Alloreactive sequences whose origin lay in unstimulated CD4+ memory cells were significantly reduced by siplizumab. On average, 68.8% of mappable alloreactive CD4+ clones were Treg-derived under siplizumab, against 25% to 30% in controls. Memory cells seemed less diverse than naive T cells, which seemed major alloresponse contributors.

The CDR3 has 15 residues. Germline assignment: CDR1 GTSNPN and CDR2 SVGIG (reference sequence). Losses at the gene ends were 1 base for V and 4 bases for J; bases not matched to a gene: 5. Sequencing was carried out using Tregs sorted from blood. This TCR was sampled from a human donor in good health. The chain recombines TRBV30 with TRBJ1-1; 11 bases line up with TRBD1. CDR3 residues: CAWSGTGGRGTEAFF. CDR3 DNA: TGTGCCTGGAGTGGGACAGGGGGCAGAGGCACTGAAGCTTTCTTT.